This T cell receptor beta chain was observed in a study of OX40 agonist ivuxolimab in advanced cancers. Overall study: Patients received ivuxolimab, an agonistic anti-OX40 (CD134) antibody. Partial responses, seen in three patients, involved one hepatocellular carcinoma and two cutaneous melanomas. Whole-study findings and limits: It was not determined which antigens were specifically recognized by the peripheral T cells that had undergone clonal expansion.

The data were produced by immunoSEQ multiplex PCR, yet TCRdb's version contains in-frame clones alone and is incomplete. The table includes about 63,000 clones, 89% detected once. This clone was seen once. Antigen unknown. The CDR3 consists of 16 residues. Between the trimmed V and J ends, which lost 0 bases and 0 bases, there was a span of 12 bases. CDR1 and CDR2 from the germline V gene are MNHEY and SMNVEV (reference sequence). Patients were excluded for autoimmune disease history or systemic immunosuppression. The sample consisted of CD4+ or CD8+ T cells sorted from blood, taken in a trial of the OX40 agonist ivuxolimab. The receptor was derived from an adult with an advanced solid tumor such as melanoma, head and neck, liver or kidney cancer. J is TRBJ2-7 and V is TRBV27; maybe TRBD2 (6 bases). The CDR3 DNA reads TGTGCCAGCAGTTTATCGTTGGGACTTGTCTCCTACGAGCAGTACTTC. Its translation is CASSLSLGLVSYEQYF.